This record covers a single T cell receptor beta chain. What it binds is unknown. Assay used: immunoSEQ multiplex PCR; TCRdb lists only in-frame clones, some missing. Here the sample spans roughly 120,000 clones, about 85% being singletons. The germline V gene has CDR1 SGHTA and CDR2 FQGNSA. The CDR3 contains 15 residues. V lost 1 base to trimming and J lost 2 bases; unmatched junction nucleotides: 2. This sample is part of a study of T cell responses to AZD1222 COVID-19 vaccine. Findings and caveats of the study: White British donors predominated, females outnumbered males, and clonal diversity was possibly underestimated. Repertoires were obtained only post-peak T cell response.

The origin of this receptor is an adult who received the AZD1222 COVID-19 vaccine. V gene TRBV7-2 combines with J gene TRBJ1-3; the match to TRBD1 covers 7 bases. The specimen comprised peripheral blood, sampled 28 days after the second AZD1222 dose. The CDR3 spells CASSLEQGPGNTIYF. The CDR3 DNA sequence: TGTGCCAGCAGCTTAGAACAGGGGCCTGGAAACACCATATATTTT.